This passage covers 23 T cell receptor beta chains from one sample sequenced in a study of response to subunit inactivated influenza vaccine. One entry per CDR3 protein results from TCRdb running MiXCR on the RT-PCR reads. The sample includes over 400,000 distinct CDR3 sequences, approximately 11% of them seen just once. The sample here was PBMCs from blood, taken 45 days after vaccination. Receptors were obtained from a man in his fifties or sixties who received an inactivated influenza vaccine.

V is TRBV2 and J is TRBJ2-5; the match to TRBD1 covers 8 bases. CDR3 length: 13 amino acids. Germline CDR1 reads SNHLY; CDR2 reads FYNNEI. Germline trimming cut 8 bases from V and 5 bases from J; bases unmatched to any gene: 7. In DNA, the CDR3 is TGTGCCAGCTCCGAGACAGGGGTGGAGACCCAGTACTTC. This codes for CASSETGVETQYF.

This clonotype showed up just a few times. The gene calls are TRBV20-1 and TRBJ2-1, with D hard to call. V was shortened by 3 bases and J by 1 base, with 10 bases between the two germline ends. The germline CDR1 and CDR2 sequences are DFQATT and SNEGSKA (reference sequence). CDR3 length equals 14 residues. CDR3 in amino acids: CSASSSVSYNEQFF. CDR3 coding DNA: TGCAGTGCTAGTTCCAGCGTGTCCTACAATGAGCAGTTCTTC.

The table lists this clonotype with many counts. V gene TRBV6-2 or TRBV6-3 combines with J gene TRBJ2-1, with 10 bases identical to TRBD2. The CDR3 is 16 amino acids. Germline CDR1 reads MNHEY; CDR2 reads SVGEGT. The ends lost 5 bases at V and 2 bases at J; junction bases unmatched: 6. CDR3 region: CASSPLAGAPYNEQFF. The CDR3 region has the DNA TGTGCCAGCAGTCCCCTAGCGGGAGCCCCCTACAATGAGCAGTTCTTC.

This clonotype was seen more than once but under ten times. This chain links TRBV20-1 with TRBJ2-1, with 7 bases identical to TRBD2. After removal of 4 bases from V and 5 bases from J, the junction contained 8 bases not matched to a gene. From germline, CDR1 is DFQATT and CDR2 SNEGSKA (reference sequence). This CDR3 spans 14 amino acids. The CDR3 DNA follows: TGCAGTGCTATTGCGGGAGCCTTGGACAATGAGCAGTTCTTC. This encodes CSAIAGALDNEQFF.

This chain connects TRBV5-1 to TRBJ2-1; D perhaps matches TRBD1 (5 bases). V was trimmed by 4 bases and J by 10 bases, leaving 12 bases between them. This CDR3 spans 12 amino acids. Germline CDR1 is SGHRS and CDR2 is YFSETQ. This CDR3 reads CASSLGAGEQFF. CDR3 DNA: TGCGCCAGCAGCCTTGGGGCCGGGGAGCAGTTCTTC.

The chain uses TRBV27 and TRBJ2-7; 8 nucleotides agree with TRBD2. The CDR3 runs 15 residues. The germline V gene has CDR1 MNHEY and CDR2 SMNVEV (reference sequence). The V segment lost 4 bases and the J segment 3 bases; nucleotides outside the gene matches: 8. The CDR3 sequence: CASSWRAGDRYEQYF. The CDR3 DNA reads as TGTGCCAGCAGTTGGCGAGCGGGAGATCGCTACGAGCAGTACTTC.

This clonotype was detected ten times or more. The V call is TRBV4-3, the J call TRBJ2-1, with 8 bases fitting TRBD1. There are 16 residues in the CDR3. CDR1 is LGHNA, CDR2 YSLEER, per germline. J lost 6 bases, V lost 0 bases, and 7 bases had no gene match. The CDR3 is CASSQDRTGFLNEQFF. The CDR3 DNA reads TGCGCCAGCAGCCAAGATCGGACAGGGTTTCTCAATGAGCAGTTCTTC.

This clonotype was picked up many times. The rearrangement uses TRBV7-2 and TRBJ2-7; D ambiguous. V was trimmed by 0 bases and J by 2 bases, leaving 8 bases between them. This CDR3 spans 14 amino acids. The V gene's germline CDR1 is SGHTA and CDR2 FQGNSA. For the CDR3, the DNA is TGTGCCAGCAGCTTAGCGGTCGGAACCTACGAGCAGTACTTC. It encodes CASSLAVGTYEQYF.

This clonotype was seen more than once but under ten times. The CDR3 DNA reads TGTGCCAGCAGTGATTACAGGGAGTATGGCTACACCTTC. Its protein is CASSDYREYGYTF. The chain links TRBV6-1 to TRBJ1-2, with D possibly matching TRBD1 (6 bases). V was trimmed by 3 bases and J by 5 bases, leaving 10 bases between them. This CDR3 has 13 residues. The V gene's germline CDR1 is MNHNS and CDR2 SASEGT.

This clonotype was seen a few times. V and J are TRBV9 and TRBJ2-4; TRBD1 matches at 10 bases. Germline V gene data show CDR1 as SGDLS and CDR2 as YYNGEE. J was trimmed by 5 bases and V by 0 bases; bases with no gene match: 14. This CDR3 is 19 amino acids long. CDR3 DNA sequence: TGTGCCAGCAGCGTAGGGACAGGGGGTCCCTCCTCACAACAAAACATTCAGTACTTC. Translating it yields CASSVGTGGPSSQQNIQYF.

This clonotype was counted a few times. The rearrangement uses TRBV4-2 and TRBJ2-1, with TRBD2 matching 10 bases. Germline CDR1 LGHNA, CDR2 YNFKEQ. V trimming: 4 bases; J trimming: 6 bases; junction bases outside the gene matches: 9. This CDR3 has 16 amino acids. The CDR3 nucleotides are TGTGCCAGCAGCCCGGCACTAGCGGGAAGGTTCAATGAGCAGTTCTTC. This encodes CASSPALAGRFNEQFF.

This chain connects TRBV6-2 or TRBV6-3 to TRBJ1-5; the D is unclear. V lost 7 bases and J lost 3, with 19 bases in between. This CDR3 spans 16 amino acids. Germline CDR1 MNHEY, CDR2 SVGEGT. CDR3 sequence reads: CASTSALHSYNQPQHF. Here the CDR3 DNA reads TGTGCCAGCACTTCGGCGTTGCATTCCTACAATCAGCCCCAGCATTTT.

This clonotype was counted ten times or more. The CDR3, as DNA: TGTGCCAGCAGTCTAATATCCCAAGGGGAGCTGTTTTTT. Its translation is CASSLISQGELFF. The chain uses TRBV12-3 or TRBV12-4 and TRBJ2-2, with D uncertain. The CDR3 sequence is 13 residues long. V was cut by 5 bases and J by 8 bases, with 12 bases left in between.

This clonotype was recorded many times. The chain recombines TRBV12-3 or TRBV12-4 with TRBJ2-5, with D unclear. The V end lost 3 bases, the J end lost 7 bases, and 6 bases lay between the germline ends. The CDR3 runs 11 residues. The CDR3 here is CASSFSVTQYF. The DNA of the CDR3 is TGTGCCAGCAGTTTTTCAGTGACCCAGTACTTC.

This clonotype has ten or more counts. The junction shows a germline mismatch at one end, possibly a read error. CDR3 in DNA: TGTGCCAGCAGTTTACAGGGGCCAGATACGCAGTATTTT. This gives the protein CASSLQGPDTQYF. The chain combines TRBV5-1 with TRBJ2-3, with 7 bases aligning to TRBD1. There are 13 residues in the CDR3. CDR1 is SGHRS, CDR2 YFSETQ, per germline.

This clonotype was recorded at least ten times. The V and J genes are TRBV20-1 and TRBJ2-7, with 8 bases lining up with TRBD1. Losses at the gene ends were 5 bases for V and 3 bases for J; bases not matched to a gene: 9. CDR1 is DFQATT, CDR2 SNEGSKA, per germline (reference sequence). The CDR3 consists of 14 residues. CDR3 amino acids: CSASRRTGNYEQYF. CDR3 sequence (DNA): TGCAGTGCTTCCCGCAGGACAGGGAACTACGAGCAGTACTTC.

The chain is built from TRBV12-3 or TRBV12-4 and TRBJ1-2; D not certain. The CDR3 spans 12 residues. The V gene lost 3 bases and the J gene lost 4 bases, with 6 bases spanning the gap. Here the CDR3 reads CASSFTSYGYTF. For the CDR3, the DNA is TGTGCCAGCAGTTTTACTTCCTATGGCTACACCTTC.

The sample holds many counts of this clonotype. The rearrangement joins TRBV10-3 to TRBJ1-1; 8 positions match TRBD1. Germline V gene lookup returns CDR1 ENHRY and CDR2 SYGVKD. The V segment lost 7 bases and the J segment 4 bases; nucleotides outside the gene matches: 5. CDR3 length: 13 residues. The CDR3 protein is CAITPGQGTEAFF. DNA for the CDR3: TGTGCCATCACCCCAGGACAGGGCACTGAAGCTTTCTTT.

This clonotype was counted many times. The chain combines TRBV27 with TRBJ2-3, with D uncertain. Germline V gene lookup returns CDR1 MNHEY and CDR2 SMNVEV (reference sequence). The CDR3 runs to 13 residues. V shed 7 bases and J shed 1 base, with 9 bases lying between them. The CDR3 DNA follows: TGTGCCAGCAATAGGGCGGGCACAGATACGCAGTATTTT. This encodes CASNRAGTDTQYF.

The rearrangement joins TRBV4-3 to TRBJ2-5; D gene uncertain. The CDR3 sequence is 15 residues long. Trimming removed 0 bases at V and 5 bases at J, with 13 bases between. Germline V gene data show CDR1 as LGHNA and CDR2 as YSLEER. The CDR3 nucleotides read TGCGCCAGCAGCCAAGACATAGGGCCTCTGGAGACCCAGTACTTC. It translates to CASSQDIGPLETQYF.

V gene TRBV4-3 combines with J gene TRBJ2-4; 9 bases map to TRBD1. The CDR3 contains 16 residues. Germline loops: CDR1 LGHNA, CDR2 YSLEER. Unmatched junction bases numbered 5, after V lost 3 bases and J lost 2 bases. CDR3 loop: CASSQVQGAPKNIQYF. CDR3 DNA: TGCGCCAGCAGCCAGGTACAGGGGGCCCCCAAAAACATTCAGTACTTC.

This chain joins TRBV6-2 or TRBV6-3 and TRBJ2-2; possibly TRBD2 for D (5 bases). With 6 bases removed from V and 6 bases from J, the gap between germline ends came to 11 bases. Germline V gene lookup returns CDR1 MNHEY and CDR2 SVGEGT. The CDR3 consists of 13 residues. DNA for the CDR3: TGTGCCAGCAGGGACCTCGGGGCCGGGGAGCTGTTTTTT. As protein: CASRDLGAGELFF.

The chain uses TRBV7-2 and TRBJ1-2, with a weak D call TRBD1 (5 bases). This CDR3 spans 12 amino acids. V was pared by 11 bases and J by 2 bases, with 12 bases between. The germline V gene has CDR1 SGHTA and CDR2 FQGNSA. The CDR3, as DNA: TGTGCCGGTCGAGGACAAAACTATGGCTACACCTTC. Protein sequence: CAGRGQNYGYTF.